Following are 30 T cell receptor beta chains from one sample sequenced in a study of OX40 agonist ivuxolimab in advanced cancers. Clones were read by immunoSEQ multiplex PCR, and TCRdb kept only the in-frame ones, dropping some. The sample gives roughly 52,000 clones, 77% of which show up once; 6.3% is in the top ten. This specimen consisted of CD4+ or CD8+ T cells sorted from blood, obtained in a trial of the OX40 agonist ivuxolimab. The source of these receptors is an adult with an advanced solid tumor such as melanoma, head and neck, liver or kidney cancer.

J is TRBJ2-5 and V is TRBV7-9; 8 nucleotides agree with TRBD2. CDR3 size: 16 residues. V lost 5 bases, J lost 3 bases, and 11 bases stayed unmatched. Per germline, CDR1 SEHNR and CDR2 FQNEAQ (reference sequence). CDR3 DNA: TGTGCCAGCAGCCCGTTCGGCCGGGGGGGAAAAGAGACCCAGTACTTC. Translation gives CASSPFGRGGKETQYF.

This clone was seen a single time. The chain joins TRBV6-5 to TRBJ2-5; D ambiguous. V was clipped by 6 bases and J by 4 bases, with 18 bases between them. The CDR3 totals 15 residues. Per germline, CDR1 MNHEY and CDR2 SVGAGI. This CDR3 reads CASSTQTPVAETQYF. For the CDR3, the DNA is TGTGCCAGCAGCACCCAGACTCCCGTCGCAGAGACCCAGTACTTC.

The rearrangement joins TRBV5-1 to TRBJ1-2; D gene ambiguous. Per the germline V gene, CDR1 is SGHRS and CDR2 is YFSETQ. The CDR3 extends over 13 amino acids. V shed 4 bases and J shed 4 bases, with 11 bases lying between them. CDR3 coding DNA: TGCGCCAGCAGCGAATCCGCCTTCTATGGCTACACCTTC. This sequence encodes CASSESAFYGYTF.

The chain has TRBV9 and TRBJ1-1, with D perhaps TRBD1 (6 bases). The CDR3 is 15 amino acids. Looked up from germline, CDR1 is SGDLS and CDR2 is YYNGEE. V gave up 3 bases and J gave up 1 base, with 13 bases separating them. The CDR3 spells CASSAPAGENTEAFF. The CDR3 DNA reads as TGTGCCAGCAGCGCACCCGCAGGGGAGAACACTGAAGCTTTCTTT.

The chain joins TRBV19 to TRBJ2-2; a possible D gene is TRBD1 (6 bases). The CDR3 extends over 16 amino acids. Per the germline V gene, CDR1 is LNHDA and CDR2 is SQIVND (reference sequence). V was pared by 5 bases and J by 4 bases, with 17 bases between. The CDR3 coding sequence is TGTGCCAGTAGTTTCGCCGGGACAATATCCACCGGGGAGCTGTTTTTT. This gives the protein CASSFAGTISTGELFF.

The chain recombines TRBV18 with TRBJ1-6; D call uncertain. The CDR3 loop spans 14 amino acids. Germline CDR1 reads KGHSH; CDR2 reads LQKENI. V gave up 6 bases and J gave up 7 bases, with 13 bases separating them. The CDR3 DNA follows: TGTGCCAGCTCCCAGGCTTCGGAGAATTCACCCCTCCACTTT. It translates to CASSQASENSPLHF.

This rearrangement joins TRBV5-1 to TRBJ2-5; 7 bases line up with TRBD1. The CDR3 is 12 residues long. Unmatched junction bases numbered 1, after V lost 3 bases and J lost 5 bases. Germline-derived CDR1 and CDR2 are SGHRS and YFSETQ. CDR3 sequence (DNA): TGCGCCAGCAGCTCACAGGGGGAGACCCAGTACTTC. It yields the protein CASSSQGETQYF. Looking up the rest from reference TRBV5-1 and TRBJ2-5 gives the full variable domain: KAGVTQTPRYLIKTRGQQVTLSCSPISGHRSVSWYQQTPGQGLQFLFEYFSETQRNKGNFPGRFSGRQFSNSRSEMNVSTLELGDSALYLCASSSQGETQYFGPGTRLLVL.

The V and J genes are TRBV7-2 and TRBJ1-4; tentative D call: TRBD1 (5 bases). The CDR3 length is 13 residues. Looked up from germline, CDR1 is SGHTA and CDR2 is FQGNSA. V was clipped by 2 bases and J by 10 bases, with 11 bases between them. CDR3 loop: CASSLRDRGKLFF. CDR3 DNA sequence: TGTGCCAGCAGCTTACGGGACCGGGGAAAACTGTTTTTT.

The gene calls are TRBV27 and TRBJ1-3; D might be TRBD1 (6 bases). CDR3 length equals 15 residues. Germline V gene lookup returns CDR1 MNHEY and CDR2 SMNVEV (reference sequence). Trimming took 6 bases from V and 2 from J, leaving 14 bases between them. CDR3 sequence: CASSPLGTTGNTIYF. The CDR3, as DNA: TGTGCCAGCAGCCCCCTTGGGACAACTGGAAACACCATATATTTT.

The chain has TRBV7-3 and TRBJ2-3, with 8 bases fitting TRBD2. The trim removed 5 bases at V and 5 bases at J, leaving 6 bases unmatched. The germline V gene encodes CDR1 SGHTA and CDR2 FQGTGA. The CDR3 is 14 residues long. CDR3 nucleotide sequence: TGTGCCAGCAGCACCGGGGGGGTGGAAGATACGCAGTATTTT. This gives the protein CASSTGGVEDTQYF.

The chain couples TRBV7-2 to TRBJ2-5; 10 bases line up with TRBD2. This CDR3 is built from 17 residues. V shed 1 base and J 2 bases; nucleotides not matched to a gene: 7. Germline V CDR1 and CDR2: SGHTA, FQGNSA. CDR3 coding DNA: TGTGCCAGCAGCTTAGGCAGGACTAGCGGAGGGCAAGAGACCCAGTACTTC. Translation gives CASSLGRTSGGQETQYF.

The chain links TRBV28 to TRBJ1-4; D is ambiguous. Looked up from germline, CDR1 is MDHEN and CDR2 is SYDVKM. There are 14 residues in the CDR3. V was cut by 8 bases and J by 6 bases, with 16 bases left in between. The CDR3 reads CASLGRFSHEKLFF. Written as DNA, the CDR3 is TGTGCCAGCTTGGGCCGCTTCTCTCATGAAAAACTGTTTTTT.

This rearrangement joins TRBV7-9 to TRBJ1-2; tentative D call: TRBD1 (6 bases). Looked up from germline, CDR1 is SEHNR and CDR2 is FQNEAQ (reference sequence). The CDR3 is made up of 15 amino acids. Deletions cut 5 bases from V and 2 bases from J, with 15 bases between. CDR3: CASSADWGRNYGYTF. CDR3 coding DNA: TGTGCCAGCAGCGCAGATTGGGGGCGGAACTATGGCTACACCTTC.

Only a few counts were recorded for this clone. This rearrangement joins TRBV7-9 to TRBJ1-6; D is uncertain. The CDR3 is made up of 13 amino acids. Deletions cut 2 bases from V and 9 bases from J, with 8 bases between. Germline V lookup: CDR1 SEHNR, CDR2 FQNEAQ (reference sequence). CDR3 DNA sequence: TGTGCCAGCAGCTTATATTTGGGTTCACCCCTCCACTTT. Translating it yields CASSLYLGSPLHF.

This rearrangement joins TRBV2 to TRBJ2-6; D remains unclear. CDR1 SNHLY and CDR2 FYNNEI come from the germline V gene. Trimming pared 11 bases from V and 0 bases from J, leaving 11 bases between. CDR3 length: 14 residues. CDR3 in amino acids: CAGWRFSGANVLTF. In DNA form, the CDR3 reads TGTGCCGGGTGGAGATTCTCTGGGGCCAACGTCCTGACTTTC.

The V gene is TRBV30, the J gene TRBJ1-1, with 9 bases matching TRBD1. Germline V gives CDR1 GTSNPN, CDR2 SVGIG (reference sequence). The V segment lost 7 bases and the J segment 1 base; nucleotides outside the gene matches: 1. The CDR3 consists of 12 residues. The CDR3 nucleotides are TGTGCCTTACAGGGGGCGAACACTGAAGCTTTCTTT. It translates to CALQGANTEAFF. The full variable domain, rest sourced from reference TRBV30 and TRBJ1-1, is SQTIHQWPATLVQPVGSPLSLECTVEGTSNPNLYWYRQAAGRGLQLLFYSVGIGQISSEVPQNLSASRPQDRQFILSSKKLLLSDSGFYLCALQGANTEAFFGQGTRLTVV.

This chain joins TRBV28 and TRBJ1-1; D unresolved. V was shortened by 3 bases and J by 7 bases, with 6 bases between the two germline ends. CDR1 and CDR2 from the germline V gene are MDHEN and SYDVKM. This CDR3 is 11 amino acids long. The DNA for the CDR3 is TGTGCCAGCAGTTTCAGCCTTGAAGCTTTCTTT. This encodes CASSFSLEAFF.

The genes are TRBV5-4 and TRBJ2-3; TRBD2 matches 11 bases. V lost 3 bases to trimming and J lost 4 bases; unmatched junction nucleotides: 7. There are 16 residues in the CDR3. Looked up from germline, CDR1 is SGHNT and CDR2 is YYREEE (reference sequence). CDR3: CASSSRLAGSSDTQYF. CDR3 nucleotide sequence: TGTGCCAGCAGCTCCCGACTAGCGGGGTCCTCAGATACGCAGTATTTT.

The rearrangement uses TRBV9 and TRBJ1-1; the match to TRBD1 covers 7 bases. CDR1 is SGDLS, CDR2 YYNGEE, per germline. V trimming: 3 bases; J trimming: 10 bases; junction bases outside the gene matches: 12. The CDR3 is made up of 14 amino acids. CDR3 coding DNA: TGTGCCAGCAGCGCCGGGACAGCCCAGACAGCAGCTTTCTTT. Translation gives CASSAGTAQTAAFF.

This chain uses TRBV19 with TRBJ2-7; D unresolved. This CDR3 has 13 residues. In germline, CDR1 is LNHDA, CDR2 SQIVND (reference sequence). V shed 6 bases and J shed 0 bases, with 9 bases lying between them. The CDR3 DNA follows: TGTGCCAGTAGAATGACCGTCTCCTACGAGCAGTACTTC. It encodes CASRMTVSYEQYF.

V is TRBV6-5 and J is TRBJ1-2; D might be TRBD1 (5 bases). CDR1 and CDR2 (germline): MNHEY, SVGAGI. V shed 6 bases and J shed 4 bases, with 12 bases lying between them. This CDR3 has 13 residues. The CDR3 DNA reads TGTGCCAGCAGCCCGACAGTTTTCTATGGCTACACCTTC. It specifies CASSPTVFYGYTF.

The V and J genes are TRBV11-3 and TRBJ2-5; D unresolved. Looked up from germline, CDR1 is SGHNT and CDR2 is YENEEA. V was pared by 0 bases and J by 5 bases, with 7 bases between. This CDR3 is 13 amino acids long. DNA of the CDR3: TGTGCCAGCAGCTTAGACATTCAGGAGACCCAGTACTTC. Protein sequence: CASSLDIQETQYF.

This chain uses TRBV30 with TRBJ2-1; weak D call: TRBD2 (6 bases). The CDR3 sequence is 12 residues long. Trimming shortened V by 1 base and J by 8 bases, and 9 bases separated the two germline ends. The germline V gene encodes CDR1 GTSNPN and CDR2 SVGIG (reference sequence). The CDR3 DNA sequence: TGTGCCTGGAGTGCCCCGGGGGATGAGCAGTTCTTC. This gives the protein CAWSAPGDEQFF.

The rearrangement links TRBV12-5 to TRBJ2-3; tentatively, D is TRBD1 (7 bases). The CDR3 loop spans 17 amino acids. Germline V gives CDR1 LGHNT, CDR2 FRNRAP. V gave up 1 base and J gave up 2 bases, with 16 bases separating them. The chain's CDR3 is CASGLGQGSGDTDTQYF. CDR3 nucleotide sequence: TGTGCTAGTGGTTTGGGACAGGGCTCGGGGGACACAGATACGCAGTATTTT.

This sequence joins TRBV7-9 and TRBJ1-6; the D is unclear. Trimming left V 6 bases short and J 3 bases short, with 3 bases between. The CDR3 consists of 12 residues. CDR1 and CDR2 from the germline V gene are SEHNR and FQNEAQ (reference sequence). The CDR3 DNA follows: TGTGCCAGCAGTGGCTATAATTCACCCCTCCACTTT. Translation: CASSGYNSPLHF.

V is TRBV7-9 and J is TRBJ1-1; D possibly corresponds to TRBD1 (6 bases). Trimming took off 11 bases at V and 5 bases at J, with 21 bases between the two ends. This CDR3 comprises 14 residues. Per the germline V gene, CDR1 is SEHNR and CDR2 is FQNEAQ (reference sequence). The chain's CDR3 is CACGTRGLGTEAFF. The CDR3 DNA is TGTGCCTGTGGTACGCGGGGGCTGGGGACTGAAGCTTTCTTT.

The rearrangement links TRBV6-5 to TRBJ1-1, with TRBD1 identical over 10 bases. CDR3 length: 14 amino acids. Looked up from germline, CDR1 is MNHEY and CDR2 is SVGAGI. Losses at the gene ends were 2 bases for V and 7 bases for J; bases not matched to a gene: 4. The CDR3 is CASSYRGQGFEAFF. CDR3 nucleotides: TGTGCCAGCAGTTACCGGGGACAGGGGTTTGAAGCTTTCTTT.

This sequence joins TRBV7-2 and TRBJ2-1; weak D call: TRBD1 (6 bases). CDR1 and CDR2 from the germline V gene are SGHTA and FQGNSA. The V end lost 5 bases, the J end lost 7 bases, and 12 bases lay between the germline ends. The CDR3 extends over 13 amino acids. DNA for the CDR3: TGTGCCAGCAGCCTCGGACAGATTAATGAGCAGTTCTTC. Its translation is CASSLGQINEQFF.

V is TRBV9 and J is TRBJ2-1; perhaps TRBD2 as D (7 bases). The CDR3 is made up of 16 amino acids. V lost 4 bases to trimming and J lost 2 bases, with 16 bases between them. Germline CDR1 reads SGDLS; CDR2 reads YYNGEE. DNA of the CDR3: TGTGCCAGCAGCCCGACGGCGGGGGCTACCTACAATGAGCAGTTCTTC. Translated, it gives CASSPTAGATYNEQFF. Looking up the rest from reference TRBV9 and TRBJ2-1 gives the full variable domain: DSGVTQTPKHLITATGQRVTLRCSPRSGDLSVYWYQQSLDQGLQFLIQYYNGEERAKGNILERFSAQQFPDLHSELNLSSLELGDSALYFCASSPTAGATYNEQFFGPGTRLTVL.

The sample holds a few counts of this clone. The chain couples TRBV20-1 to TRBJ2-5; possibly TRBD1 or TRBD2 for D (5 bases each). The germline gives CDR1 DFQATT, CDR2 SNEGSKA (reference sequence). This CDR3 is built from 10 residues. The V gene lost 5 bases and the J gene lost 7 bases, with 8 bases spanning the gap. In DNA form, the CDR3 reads TGCAGTGCTCTGAGGGGGACCCAGTACTTC. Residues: CSALRGTQYF.